A selection of T cell receptor beta chains follows, all from one sample in a study of CD8+ T cells in alopecia areata. Measured with immunoSEQ multiplex PCR; TCRdb has only the in-frame clones, and not every one. The sample consists of approximately 150,000 clones, 62% of them appearing once. Sequenced material: CD8+ T cells sorted from blood. The receptors here all came from a human donor in good health. Each CDR3 is given with its conserved first and last residue. Each record gives: J gene, V gene, D gene, clone size, CDR3 DNA, CDR3 protein. D genes are given only for firm matches. Expanded clones are given a class, and other clones once, few, many or no size at all.

J: TRBJ2-1
V: TRBV29-1
D: NA
size: few
DNA: TGCAGCGTTGGGGGTAGCGCCTACAATGAGCAGTTCTTC
CDR3: CSVGGSAYNEQFF

J: TRBJ2-6
V: TRBV9
D: NA
size: NA
DNA: TGTGCCAGCAGCGCTCACGGGCAGCTCTCTGGGGCCAACGTCCTGACTTTC
CDR3: CASSAHGQLSGANVLTF

J: TRBJ2-5
V: TRBV25-1
D: NA
size: NA
DNA: TGTGCCAGCAGTGAATATTCACGAGGGCTGGAGACCCAGTACTTC
CDR3: CASSEYSRGLETQYF

J: TRBJ2-2
V: TRBV2
D: TRBD2
size: NA
DNA: TGTGCCATCCGACCGGGAGGGAGGAACACCGGGGAGCTGTTTTTT
CDR3: CAIRPGGRNTGELFF

J: TRBJ1-5
V: TRBV23-1
D: NA
size: NA
DNA: TGCGCCAGCAGTCAATCCAGCGCACACAGGTTCCACAATCAGCCCCAGCATTTT
CDR3: CASSQSSAHRFHNQPQHF

J: TRBJ2-7
V: TRBV29-1
D: NA
size: NA
DNA: TGCAGCGCCCTAGGGCGGAGCTCCTACGAGCAGTACTTC
CDR3: CSALGRSSYEQYF

J: TRBJ2-7
V: TRBV5-1
D: NA
size: NA
DNA: TGCGCCAGCAGCTTGGTAGCAGGGGCCTACGAGCAGTACTTC
CDR3: CASSLVAGAYEQYF

J: TRBJ1-2
V: TRBV29-1
D: NA
size: NA
DNA: TGCAGCGTTCTCAGCCGCAATGGCTACACCTTC
CDR3: CSVLSRNGYTF

J: TRBJ2-1
V: TRBV5-1
D: NA
size: NA
DNA: TGCGCCAGCAGCTCTAACAAACTAGCCGTGCGGGGCAATGAGCAGTTCTTC
CDR3: CASSSNKLAVRGNEQFF

J: TRBJ2-2
V: TRBV25-1
D: NA
size: NA
DNA: TGTGCCAGCAGTGGGGGTAGGGAGCTGTTTTTT
CDR3: CASSGGRELFF

J: TRBJ2-5
V: TRBV29-1
D: TRBD1
size: NA
DNA: TGCAGCGTAGGGGAGGGGACAGGGAAAGAGACCCAGTACTTC
CDR3: CSVGEGTGKETQYF

J: TRBJ2-1
V: TRBV27
D: TRBD2
size: few
DNA: TGTGCCAGCGCGGCCGCCGGGAGGGCGACTGAGCAGTTCTTC
CDR3: CASAAAGRATEQFF

J: TRBJ2-7
V: TRBV5-6
D: NA
size: NA
DNA: TGTGCCAGCAGCCAGGGACAATCGACCTACGAGCAGTACTTC
CDR3: CASSQGQSTYEQYF

J: TRBJ2-3
V: TRBV19
D: TRBD1
size: NA
DNA: TGTGCCAGTAGTGGGACAGGGGGCTTCACAGATACGCAGTATTTT
CDR3: CASSGTGGFTDTQYF

J: TRBJ2-5
V: TRBV30
D: TRBD2
size: NA
DNA: TGTGCCTGGAGTGAAGCGGGAGTGGCGGACCAAGAGACCCAGTACTTC
CDR3: CAWSEAGVADQETQYF

J: TRBJ1-5
V: TRBV4-1
D: TRBD1
size: NA
DNA: TGCGCCAGCAGCCAGGGACAGGGGCGTCAGCCCCAGCATTTT
CDR3: CASSQGQGRQPQHF

J: TRBJ2-5
V: TRBV29-1
D: NA
size: NA
DNA: TGCAGCGTTGATGGGGGGTGGGTGGAGACCCAGTACTTC
CDR3: CSVDGGWVETQYF

J: TRBJ2-3
V: TRBV9
D: NA
size: NA
DNA: TGTGCCAGCAGCGTAGGAGAGCTGACAGCGTCAGATACGCAGTATTTT
CDR3: CASSVGELTASDTQYF

J: TRBJ2-6
V: TRBV25-1
D: NA
size: NA
DNA: TGTGCCAGCAGTGAATTAGACTCTGGGGCCAACGTCCTGACTTTC
CDR3: CASSELDSGANVLTF

J: TRBJ2-1
V: TRBV9
D: TRBD2
size: few
DNA: TGTGCCAGCAGCCGAAGCGGGAGTAGTTTTAATGAGCAGTTCTTC
CDR3: CASSRSGSSFNEQFF

J: TRBJ2-3
V: TRBV27
D: NA
size: NA
DNA: TGTGCCAGCAGTAATGGACCAAACAAAACCCGGGATACGCAGTATTTT
CDR3: CASSNGPNKTRDTQYF

J: TRBJ2-1
V: TRBV4-1
D: TRBD2
size: few
DNA: TGCGCCAGCAGCCAAGGGGCCTGCGGGAGGGCCGTGGATGAGCAGTTCTTC
CDR3: CASSQGACGRAVDEQFF

J: TRBJ2-1
V: TRBV4-2
D: TRBD2
size: NA
DNA: TGTGCCAGCAGCCAAGATGGGCTAGCGGGTGATAGTGAGAATGAGCAGTTCTTC
CDR3: CASSQDGLAGDSENEQFF

J: TRBJ2-5
V: TRBV11-2
D: NA
size: NA
DNA: TGTGCCAGCAGCTTAGCTTATGCGGCCCAAGAGACCCAGTACTTC
CDR3: CASSLAYAAQETQYF

J: TRBJ2-3
V: TRBV5-6
D: TRBD2
size: NA
DNA: TGTGCCAGCACCGTAGCGGGAGCTGCAGATACGCAGTATTTT
CDR3: CASTVAGAADTQYF

J: TRBJ1-5
V: TRBV27
D: NA
size: NA
DNA: TGTGCCAGGACCCATAGATTGGGTCAGCCCCAGCATTTT
CDR3: CARTHRLGQPQHF

J: TRBJ1-2
V: TRBV9
D: NA
size: NA
DNA: TGTGCCAGCAGCGTAGGGGTCACCTACACCTTC
CDR3: CASSVGVTYTF

J: TRBJ2-7
V: TRBV5-1
D: TRBD1
size: few
DNA: TGCGCCAGCAGCTTAAGGACAGGGACCTACGAGCAGTACTTC
CDR3: CASSLRTGTYEQYF

J: TRBJ2-3
V: TRBV6-6
D: TRBD2
size: few
DNA: TGTGCCAGCATTTCACTAGCGACAGATACGCAGTATTTT
CDR3: CASISLATDTQYF

J: TRBJ2-4
V: TRBV5-5
D: NA
size: few
DNA: TGTGCCAGCAGCTTGGGTAGCGGTCTAGCCAAAAACATTCAGTACTTC
CDR3: CASSLGSGLAKNIQYF

J: TRBJ2-1
V: TRBV29-1
D: NA
size: NA
DNA: TGCAGCGTCGAGAATTCCGGGTCCAAAGCCTACAATGAGCAGTTCTTC
CDR3: CSVENSGSKAYNEQFF

J: TRBJ2-7
V: TRBV28
D: NA
size: few
DNA: TGTGCCAGCAGTGCGGACATCTCCTACGAGCAGTACTTC
CDR3: CASSADISYEQYF

J: TRBJ1-1
V: TRBV28
D: NA
size: NA
DNA: TGTGCCAGCAGTCCCCACAGAGGGGAGGACACTGAAGCTTTCTTT
CDR3: CASSPHRGEDTEAFF

J: TRBJ2-3
V: TRBV6-5
D: TRBD2
size: few
DNA: TGTGCCAGCAGTTACCTAGCGGGAGGTACCGATACGCAGTATTTT
CDR3: CASSYLAGGTDTQYF

J: TRBJ1-5
V: TRBV30
D: NA
size: NA
DNA: TGTGCCTGGAGTAAGACAGGATATAGCAATCAGCCCCAGCATTTT
CDR3: CAWSKTGYSNQPQHF

J: TRBJ2-7
V: TRBV5-1
D: NA
size: once
DNA: TGCGCCAGCAGCGGGGACGGTAGATACGAGCAGTACTTC
CDR3: CASSGDGRYEQYF

J: TRBJ1-1
V: TRBV9
D: TRBD1
size: once
DNA: TGTGCCAGCAGCGCAGGGGGCGCGAACACTGAAGCTTTCTTT
CDR3: CASSAGGANTEAFF

J: TRBJ2-1
V: TRBV9
D: NA
size: NA
DNA: TGTGCCAGCAGCGGAGTGAGGGGTACACGGGACTACAATGAGCAGTTCTTC
CDR3: CASSGVRGTRDYNEQFF

J: TRBJ2-7
V: TRBV15
D: TRBD1
size: NA
DNA: TGTGCCACCAGCAGCGCTGGGACAGGGCCGGACGAGCAGTACTTC
CDR3: CATSSAGTGPDEQYF

J: TRBJ2-1
V: TRBV29-1
D: NA
size: few
DNA: TGCAGCGGGACCCAGCCCTCCTACAATGAGCAGTTCTTC
CDR3: CSGTQPSYNEQFF

J: TRBJ1-5
V: TRBV27
D: NA
size: NA
DNA: TGTGCCAGCAGTTTATCGGGGGCTCAGCCCCAGCATTTT
CDR3: CASSLSGAQPQHF

J: TRBJ2-1
V: TRBV9
D: NA
size: NA
DNA: TGTGCCAGCAGCGTCCGGAGCCTAACCAGCTCCTACAATGAGCAGTTCTTC
CDR3: CASSVRSLTSSYNEQFF

J: TRBJ2-7
V: TRBV5-6
D: NA
size: NA
DNA: TGTGCCAGCAGCTTGTGGAACACCTACGAGCAGTACTTC
CDR3: CASSLWNTYEQYF

J: TRBJ2-7
V: TRBV6-5
D: NA
size: NA
DNA: TGTGCCAGCAGTTACGACGGGGGGCCGCGCTCCTACGAGCAGTACTTC
CDR3: CASSYDGGPRSYEQYF

J: TRBJ2-3
V: TRBV4-1
D: TRBD1
size: NA
DNA: TGCGCCAGCAGCCCACATACTGGGACAGGAACAGATACGCAGTATTTT
CDR3: CASSPHTGTGTDTQYF

J: TRBJ2-7
V: TRBV29-1
D: TRBD2
size: NA
DNA: TGCAGCGTTGTCATGGGGGCTAGCGGGTACTACGAGCAGTACTTC
CDR3: CSVVMGASGYYEQYF

J: TRBJ2-7
V: TRBV7-2
D: TRBD1
size: NA
DNA: TGTGCCAGCAGCTCTGAAACACGGGTAGGACAGGGTTACTCCTACGAGCAGTACTTC
CDR3: CASSSETRVGQGYSYEQYF

J: TRBJ2-4
V: TRBV7-9
D: TRBD2
size: NA
DNA: TGTGCCAGCAGCCCCTCTGCGGGGGGAGCCAAAAACATTCAGTACTTC
CDR3: CASSPSAGGAKNIQYF

J: TRBJ1-1
V: TRBV29-1
D: NA
size: NA
DNA: TGCAGCGTTCTTGGTGGCAGGAACACTGAAGCTTTCTTT
CDR3: CSVLGGRNTEAFF

J: TRBJ2-7
V: TRBV25-1
D: NA
size: NA
DNA: TGTGCCAGCACCGAACTTGCCCTTGGGGGTGGTGAGCAGTACTTC
CDR3: CASTELALGGGEQYF

J: TRBJ1-1
V: TRBV19
D: NA
size: NA
DNA: TGTGCCAGTAGTATCCTGGGTCCCCTGAACACTGAAGCTTTCTTT
CDR3: CASSILGPLNTEAFF

J: TRBJ1-1
V: TRBV4-1
D: NA
size: NA
DNA: TGCGCCAGCAGCCAAGGAGGGAACACTGAAGCTTTCTTT
CDR3: CASSQGGNTEAFF

J: TRBJ2-7
V: TRBV11-2
D: NA
size: NA
DNA: TGTGCCAGCAGCCTTGTCTACGAGCAGTACTTC
CDR3: CASSLVYEQYF

J: TRBJ2-7
V: TRBV2
D: NA
size: NA
DNA: TGTGCCAGCCAGCCCGGGATCCAACGAGTGGGGCAGTACTTC
CDR3: CASQPGIQRVGQYF

J: TRBJ2-1
V: TRBV5-6
D: NA
size: few
DNA: TGTGCCAGCAGCTTGGGGAGTCGCTCCTACAATGAGCAGTTCTTC
CDR3: CASSLGSRSYNEQFF

J: TRBJ2-7
V: TRBV7-9
D: NA
size: NA
DNA: TGTGCCAGCAGAGGGGCAGTCGATCCGTCCTACGAGCAGTACTTC
CDR3: CASRGAVDPSYEQYF

J: TRBJ1-1
V: TRBV10-3
D: NA
size: NA
DNA: TGTGCCATCACTCCGGGACAATTGAACACTGAAGCTTTCTTT
CDR3: CAITPGQLNTEAFF

J: TRBJ2-7
V: TRBV10-3
D: TRBD2
size: few
DNA: TGTGCCATCAGGAGGGTTAGCGGGAGTGAGTACGAGCAGTACTTC
CDR3: CAIRRVSGSEYEQYF